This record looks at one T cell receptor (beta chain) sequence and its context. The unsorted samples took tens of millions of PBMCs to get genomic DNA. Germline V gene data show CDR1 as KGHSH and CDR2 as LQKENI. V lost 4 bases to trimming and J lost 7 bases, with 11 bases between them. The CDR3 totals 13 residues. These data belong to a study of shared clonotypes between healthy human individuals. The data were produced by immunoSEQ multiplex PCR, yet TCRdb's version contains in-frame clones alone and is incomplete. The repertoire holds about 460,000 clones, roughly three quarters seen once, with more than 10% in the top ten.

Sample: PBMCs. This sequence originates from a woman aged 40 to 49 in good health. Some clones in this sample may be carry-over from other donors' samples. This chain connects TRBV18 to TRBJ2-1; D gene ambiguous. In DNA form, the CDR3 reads TGTGCCAGCTCACAATCGATGGGGAATGAGCAGTTCTTC. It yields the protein CASSQSMGNEQFF.